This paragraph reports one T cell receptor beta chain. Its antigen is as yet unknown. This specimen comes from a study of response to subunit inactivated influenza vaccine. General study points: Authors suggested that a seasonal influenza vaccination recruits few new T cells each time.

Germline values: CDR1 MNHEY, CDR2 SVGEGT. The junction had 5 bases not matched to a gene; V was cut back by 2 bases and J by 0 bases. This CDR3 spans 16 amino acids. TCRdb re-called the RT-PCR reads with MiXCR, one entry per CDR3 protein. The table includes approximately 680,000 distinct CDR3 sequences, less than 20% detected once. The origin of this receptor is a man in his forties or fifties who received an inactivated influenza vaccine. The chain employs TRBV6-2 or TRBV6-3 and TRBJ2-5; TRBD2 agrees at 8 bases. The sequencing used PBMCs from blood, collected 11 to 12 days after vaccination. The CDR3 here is CASSYLGGGYQETQYF. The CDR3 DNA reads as TGTGCCAGCAGTTACCTCGGCGGGGGGTACCAAGAGACCCAGTACTTC.